The 24 T cell receptor beta chains reported below all come from one sample, sequenced in a study of T cells in Graves' hyperthyroidism and ophthalmopathy. Using RNA transcripts as the source, TCR beta CDR3 regions were amplified. The TCR CDR3 was amplified in a first-round RT-PCR using the HTBI primer set. TCRdb recomputed calls from the multiplex PCR reads with MiXCR, one row per CDR3 protein. The sample consists of about 380,000 distinct CDR3 sequences, around 13% of them appearing once. The sample comprised blood. The receptors shown here come from a woman aged 60-75 years with Graves' hyperthyroidism.

Ten or more counts support this clonotype. The V call is TRBV11-2, the J call TRBJ2-1, with 13 positions matching TRBD2. The CDR3 runs 17 residues. Trimming removed 5 bases from V and 6 bases from J; junction bases left unmatched: 10. Germline V gene lookup returns CDR1 SGHAT and CDR2 FQNNGV. CDR3 coding DNA: TGTGCCAGCAGCGCAGGACTAGCGGGAGAAGCCTTCAATGAGCAGTTCTTC. Its translation: CASSAGLAGEAFNEQFF.

This clonotype was recorded many times. The chain is built from TRBV28 and TRBJ2-7, with D perhaps TRBD1 (6 bases). Per germline, CDR1 MDHEN and CDR2 SYDVKM. This CDR3 is built from 15 residues. Trimming removed 1 base at V and 0 bases at J, with 10 bases between. CDR3 sequence: CASSLLDRSSYEQYF. Here the CDR3 DNA reads TGTGCCAGCAGTTTATTAGACAGGAGCTCCTACGAGCAGTACTTC.

This clonotype was seen many times. The chain has TRBV6-5 and TRBJ2-1; weak D call: TRBD2 (6 bases). V lost 2 bases to trimming and J lost 4 bases, with 12 bases between them. Germline V gene lookup returns CDR1 MNHEY and CDR2 SVGAGI. CDR3 length equals 15 residues. Here the CDR3 reads CASSYGQTSYNEQFF. For the CDR3, the DNA is TGTGCCAGCAGTTACGGGCAGACTAGTTACAATGAGCAGTTCTTC.

There are a few counts of this clonotype. The gene calls are TRBV29-1 and TRBJ2-7; 9 bases map to TRBD1. Germline V CDR1 and CDR2: SQVTM, ANQGSEA. V trimming: 7 bases; J trimming: 3 bases; junction bases outside the gene matches: 10. The CDR3 sequence is 14 residues long. The CDR3 here is CSATGQGGGYEQYF. Here the CDR3 DNA reads TGCAGCGCTACGGGACAGGGTGGAGGCTACGAGCAGTACTTC.

J is TRBJ2-3 and V is TRBV19; D is unresolved. V was cut by 0 bases and J by 0 bases, with 7 bases left in between. The CDR3 runs to 15 residues. The germline V gene encodes CDR1 LNHDA and CDR2 SQIVND (reference sequence). DNA of the CDR3: TGTGCCAGTAGTATAGATGCATCCAGCACAGATACGCAGTATTTT. Translation gives CASSIDASSTDTQYF.

The table lists this clonotype with many counts. This chain joins TRBV10-3 and TRBJ2-3; TRBD2 aligns across 12 bases. The CDR3 sequence is 14 residues long. Trimming cost V 10 bases and J 5 bases; bases outside gene matches: 7. Germline CDR1 ENHRY, CDR2 SYGVKD. DNA of the CDR3: TGTGCCAGCAGACTAGCGGGAGTGAGAGATACGCAGTATTTT. The encoded protein is CASRLAGVRDTQYF.

Many counts were recorded for this clonotype. The V and J genes are TRBV20-1 and TRBJ2-1; 7 bases match TRBD2. The germline V gene has CDR1 DFQATT and CDR2 SNEGSKA (reference sequence). The CDR3 loop spans 14 amino acids. Unmatched junction bases numbered 4, after V lost 3 bases and J lost 2 bases. CDR3 sequence: CSARDAGAYNEQFF. As DNA, the CDR3 is TGCAGTGCTAGGGACGCGGGGGCCTACAATGAGCAGTTCTTC.

This clonotype was counted between two and nine times. The chain recombines TRBV3-1 with TRBJ2-3, with TRBD2 matching 11 bases. J lost 2 bases, V lost 4 bases, and 8 bases had no gene match. The CDR3 consists of 17 residues. Germline lookup yields CDR1 LGHDT and CDR2 YNNKEL (reference sequence). CDR3: CASSPVGTSGHTDTQYF. CDR3 DNA sequence: TGTGCCAGCAGCCCCGTTGGGACTAGCGGACACACAGATACGCAGTATTTT.

This clonotype has only a few counts. The gene calls are TRBV28 and TRBJ1-5; no firm D call. In germline, CDR1 is MDHEN, CDR2 SYDVKM. The CDR3 has 15 amino acids. V was shortened by 6 bases and J by 4 bases, with 16 bases between the two germline ends. Here the CDR3 DNA reads TGTGCCAGCAGACCAGCCGGGTTGAATAATCAGCCCCAGCATTTT. Protein sequence: CASRPAGLNNQPQHF.

This rearrangement joins TRBV11-2 to TRBJ1-3; a weak D match, TRBD1 (5 bases). The germline V and J ends were trimmed by 1 base and 0 bases, with 7 bases remaining between them. The germline V gene encodes CDR1 SGHAT and CDR2 FQNNGV. The CDR3 runs 15 residues. The CDR3 DNA sequence: TGTGCCAGCAGCTTAGCAGGGACCTCTGGAAACACCATATATTTT. Protein sequence: CASSLAGTSGNTIYF. The whole variable domain, filled in from reference TRBV11-2 and TRBJ1-3, reads EAGVAQSPRYKIIEKRQSVAFWCNPISGHATLYWYQQILGQGPKLLIQFQNNGVVDDSQLPKDRFSAERLKGVDSTLKIQPAKLEDSAVYLCASSLAGTSGNTIYFGEGSWLTVV.

This clonotype was detected many times. The chain joins TRBV28 to TRBJ1-5; TRBD1 might be the D (6 bases). V was clipped by 5 bases and J by 7 bases, with 18 bases between them. Germline V gene lookup returns CDR1 MDHEN and CDR2 SYDVKM. This CDR3 is built from 15 residues. CDR3 bases: TGTGCCAGCAGTGGGACCCACAGGGATCGCCAGCCCCAGCATTTT. Amino acids: CASSGTHRDRQPQHF. The whole variable domain, filled in from reference TRBV28 and TRBJ1-5, reads DVKVTQSSRYLVKRTGEKVFLECVQDMDHENMFWYRQDPGLGLRLIYFSYDVKMKEKGDIPEGYSVSREKKERFSLILESASTNQTSMYLCASSGTHRDRQPQHFGDGTRLSIL.

Many counts were recorded for this clonotype. The chain links TRBV2 to TRBJ2-1, with D hard to call. With 6 bases removed from V and 1 base from J, the gap between germline ends came to 7 bases. The CDR3 runs to 13 residues. Germline values: CDR1 SNHLY, CDR2 FYNNEI. In DNA form, the CDR3 reads TGTGCCAGCAGCCGGCAATCCTACAATGAGCAGTTCTTC. Translation: CASSRQSYNEQFF.

This clonotype was recorded many times. The chain joins TRBV28 to TRBJ2-1, with a tentative D call TRBD2 (6 bases). The CDR3 extends over 14 amino acids. Germline V gives CDR1 MDHEN, CDR2 SYDVKM. The V end lost 10 bases, the J end lost 6 bases, and 19 bases lay between the germline ends. The CDR3 nucleotides read TGTGCCACTACCGCTAGGAGGGTCGGCAATGAGCAGTTCTTC. Its protein product is CATTARRVGNEQFF.

This clonotype showed up just a few times. The gene calls are TRBV11-3 and TRBJ1-5; D unresolved. The germline V gene encodes CDR1 SGHNT and CDR2 YENEEA. The CDR3 is made up of 17 amino acids. Trimming cost V 5 bases and J 3 bases, with 20 bases left between them. The CDR3 DNA is TGTGCCAGCAGCCAAGTGGGTCTCCCGGCGGACAATCAGCCCCAGCATTTT. Translation gives CASSQVGLPADNQPQHF. Based on the CDR3 plus reference TRBV11-3 and TRBJ1-5, the full variable domain is EAGVVQSPRYKIIEKKQPVAFWCNPISGHNTLYWYLQNLGQGPELLIRYENEEAVDDSQLPKDRFSAERLKGVDSTLKIQPAELGDSAVYLCASSQVGLPADNQPQHFGDGTRLSIL.

The V gene is TRBV6-4, the J gene TRBJ2-7; D is unclear. V lost 4 bases to trimming and J lost 0 bases, with 10 bases between them. The CDR3 has 14 residues. Germline CDR1 and CDR2: MRHNA and SNTAGT. The CDR3 region has the DNA TGTGCCAGCAGTGCGGGTCCCCACTCCTACGAGCAGTACTTC. It specifies CASSAGPHSYEQYF.

This clonotype was detected many times. This sequence joins TRBV6-5 and TRBJ2-7; no clear D gene. CDR1 MNHEY and CDR2 SVGAGI come from the germline V gene. The CDR3 length is 14 residues. Between the trimmed V and J ends, which lost 8 bases and 4 bases, there was a span of 18 bases. The CDR3 loop is CASAPLPSSYEQYF. CDR3 coding DNA: TGTGCCAGCGCACCGTTGCCCAGCTCTTACGAGCAGTACTTC.

The CDR3 sequence is CASSVASDWRSNEQFF. In nucleotides, the CDR3 is TGTGCCAGCAGCGTAGCCTCGGACTGGAGGAGCAATGAGCAGTTCTTC. This chain uses TRBV9 with TRBJ2-1, with a possible D match to TRBD2 (5 bases). V lost 0 bases and J lost 6, with 16 bases in between. Germline CDR1 and CDR2: SGDLS and YYNGEE. This CDR3 comprises 16 residues.

This clonotype came up a few times. V usage is TRBV3-1 and J usage is TRBJ2-5, with D unresolved. This CDR3 has 13 residues. The germline gives CDR1 LGHDT, CDR2 YNNKEL (reference sequence). Between the trimmed V and J ends, which lost 0 bases and 7 bases, there was a span of 9 bases. The CDR3 spells CASSQDQRGTQYF. DNA for the CDR3: TGTGCCAGCAGCCAAGATCAGAGAGGGACCCAGTACTTC.

The V and J genes are TRBV27 and TRBJ2-5; 7 bases match TRBD1. This CDR3 spans 15 amino acids. The germline V gene has CDR1 MNHEY and CDR2 SMNVEV (reference sequence). The junction had 12 bases not matched to a gene; V was cut back by 7 bases and J by 4 bases. CDR3 sequence reads: CASTERRGQVETQYF. DNA of the CDR3: TGTGCCAGCACCGAACGTAGAGGACAGGTAGAGACCCAGTACTTC.

The sample holds a few counts of this clonotype. The chain joins TRBV28 to TRBJ2-1; 7 bases agree with TRBD2. The CDR3 loop spans 13 amino acids. V trimming: 7 bases; J trimming: 7 bases; junction bases outside the gene matches: 7. Germline assignment: CDR1 MDHEN and CDR2 SYDVKM. CDR3 sequence reads: CASISGILNEQFF. CDR3 in DNA: TGTGCCAGCATAAGCGGGATACTAAATGAGCAGTTCTTC.

J is TRBJ2-2 and V is TRBV7-3, with D perhaps TRBD2 (6 bases). Germline-derived CDR1 and CDR2 are SGHTA and FQGTGA. V was pared by 3 bases and J by 7 bases, with 12 bases between. The CDR3 has 14 residues. The CDR3 DNA reads TGTGCCAGCAGCTTGGGACTTGAGAGCGGGGAGCTGTTTTTT. This encodes CASSLGLESGELFF. The variable domain in full, completed from reference TRBV7-3 and TRBJ2-2, reads GAGVSQTPSNKVTEKGKYVELRCDPISGHTALYWYRQSLGQGPEFLIYFQGTGAADDSGLPNDRFFAVRPEGSVSTLKIQRTERGDSAVYLCASSLGLESGELFFGEGSRLTVL.

This clonotype was counted many times. V and J are TRBV20-1 and TRBJ2-5; TRBD2 matches at 9 bases. CDR1 and CDR2 from the germline V gene are DFQATT and SNEGSKA (reference sequence). The CDR3 consists of 14 residues. Unmatched junction bases numbered 3, after V lost 0 bases and J lost 4 bases. The CDR3 DNA reads as TGCAGTGCTAGAGAGTTAGCGGGAGCAGAGACCCAGTACTTC. This encodes CSARELAGAETQYF.

The chain couples TRBV5-1 to TRBJ2-1; D is unresolved. The CDR3 has 12 amino acids. Germline CDR1 SGHRS, CDR2 YFSETQ. V gave up 5 bases and J gave up 5 bases, with 8 bases separating them. The CDR3 nucleotides are TGCGCCAGCAGTCGCTTAAACAATGAGCAGTTCTTC. It yields the protein CASSRLNNEQFF.

This clonotype was seen repeatedly, ten times or more. V usage is TRBV5-4 and J usage is TRBJ2-5; TRBD2 might be the D (5 bases). The CDR3 spans 15 residues. V dropped 0 bases and J dropped 4 bases, with 13 bases sitting between them. Germline V gives CDR1 SGHNT, CDR2 YYREEE (reference sequence). This chain's CDR3 is CASSLEGRGGETQYF. CDR3 coding DNA: TGTGCCAGCAGCTTGGAAGGACGTGGAGGAGAGACCCAGTACTTC.